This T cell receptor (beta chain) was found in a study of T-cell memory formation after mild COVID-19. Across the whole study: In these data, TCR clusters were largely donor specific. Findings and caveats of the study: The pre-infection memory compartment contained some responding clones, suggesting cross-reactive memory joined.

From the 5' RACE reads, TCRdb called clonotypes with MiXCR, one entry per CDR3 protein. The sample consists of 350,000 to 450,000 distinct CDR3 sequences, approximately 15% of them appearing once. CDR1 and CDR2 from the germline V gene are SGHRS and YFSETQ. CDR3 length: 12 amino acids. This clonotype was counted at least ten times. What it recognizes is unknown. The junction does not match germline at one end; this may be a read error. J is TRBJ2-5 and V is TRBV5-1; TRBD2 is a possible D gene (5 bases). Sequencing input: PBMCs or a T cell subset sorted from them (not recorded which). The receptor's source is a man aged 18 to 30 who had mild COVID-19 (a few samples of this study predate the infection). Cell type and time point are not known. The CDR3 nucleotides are TGTGCCAGCAGCTTACTAGGAGAGACCCAGTACTTC. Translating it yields CASSLLGETQYF.